These 23 T cell receptor beta chains share one sample of origin, sequenced in a study of blood T cell repertoires in COVID-19. Using immunoSEQ multiplex PCR, the repertoire was profiled, and TCRdb retains in-frame clones only, with some absent. Here the sample spans roughly 250,000 clones, about 85% being singletons. The specimen sequenced was PBMCs or T cells enriched from blood (not recorded which). These receptors were obtained from a woman aged 25 to 45 with acute COVID-19.

The chain couples TRBV5-4 to TRBJ2-1; TRBD2 agrees at 8 bases. CDR1 is SGHNT, CDR2 YYREEE, per germline (reference sequence). V lost 0 bases, J lost 3 bases, and 5 bases stayed unmatched. This CDR3 has 16 amino acids. CDR3 residues: CASSLGASGYYNEQFF. The DNA for the CDR3 is TGTGCCAGCAGCTTGGGGGCTAGCGGGTACTACAATGAGCAGTTCTTC. Filled out from reference TRBV5-4 and TRBJ2-1, the complete variable domain reads ETGVTQSPTHLIKTRGQQVTLRCSSQSGHNTVSWYQQALGQGPQFIFQYYREEENGRGNFPPRFSGLQFPNYSSELNVNALELDDSALYLCASSLGASGYYNEQFFGPGTRLTVL.

This sequence joins TRBV19 and TRBJ1-2; tentatively, D is TRBD1 (6 bases). The CDR3 contains 15 residues. Germline CDR1 reads LNHDA; CDR2 reads SQIVND (reference sequence). Deletions cut 7 bases from V and 4 bases from J, with 19 bases between. CDR3: CASNPRGGDSYGYTF. CDR3 DNA: TGTGCCAGTAACCCGAGGGGGGGGGACTCCTATGGCTACACCTTC.

This clone appeared a few times. This rearrangement joins TRBV6-5 to TRBJ1-5, with a possible D match to TRBD1 (5 bases). There are 15 residues in the CDR3. The V gene's germline CDR1 is MNHEY and CDR2 SVGAGI. Deletions cut 8 bases from V and 8 bases from J, with 22 bases between. The CDR3 DNA follows: TGTGCCAGCCGGGAGGGACCCCTTCCAATGGAGCCCCAGCATTTT. Translation gives CASREGPLPMEPQHF.

This clone occurred once. The V call is TRBV24-1, the J call TRBJ2-3, with D possibly TRBD2 on 5 matching bases. Looked up from germline, CDR1 is KGHDR and CDR2 is SFDVKD. CDR3 size: 20 residues. Deletions cut 4 bases from V and 0 bases from J, with 25 bases between. DNA of the CDR3: TGTGCCACCAGTGAGACCGGGATACCCGGTCGGAAAAGTAGCACAGATACGCAGTATTTT. Its protein is CATSETGIPGRKSSTDTQYF.

The genes are TRBV5-4 and TRBJ1-2, with TRBD1 as a possible D gene (5 bases). There are 15 residues in the CDR3. Trimming pared 3 bases from V and 4 bases from J, leaving 16 bases between. Germline V gives CDR1 SGHNT, CDR2 YYREEE (reference sequence). The CDR3 region has the DNA TGTGCCAGCAGCTATCGGGGGGGTTCCGCCTATGGCTACACCTTC. Protein: CASSYRGGSAYGYTF.

In nucleotides, the CDR3 is TGTGCCAGCACCACGGGGGGCACCGGGGAGCTGTTTTTT. This sequence encodes CASTTGGTGELFF. The chain links TRBV27 to TRBJ2-2, with 7 bases aligning to TRBD2. Germline V gives CDR1 MNHEY, CDR2 SMNVEV (reference sequence). This CDR3 is built from 13 residues. J gave up 4 bases and V 7 bases, and 3 bases lay outside the gene matches.

The chain is built from TRBV14 and TRBJ1-1; the D gene is possibly TRBD1 (5 bases). Germline CDR1 SGHDN, CDR2 FVKESK. The CDR3 loop spans 18 amino acids. The V end lost 0 bases, the J end lost 0 bases, and 17 bases lay between the germline ends. This CDR3 is CASSQDRQRANMNTEAFF. CDR3 nucleotides: TGTGCCAGCAGCCAAGATCGACAGAGAGCGAACATGAACACTGAAGCTTTCTTT. The full variable domain, completed using reference TRBV14 and TRBJ1-1, is EAGVTQFPSHSVIEKGQTVTLRCDPISGHDNLYWYRRVMGKEIKFLLHFVKESKQDESGMPNNRFLAERTGGTYSTLKVQPAELEDSGVYFCASSQDRQRANMNTEAFFGQGTRLTVV.

The CDR3 DNA reads TGTGCCAGCAGTGAACACCGACGACAGGGGTTTTTTGAGCCCCAGCATTTT. Amino acid sequence: CASSEHRRQGFFEPQHF. The V gene is TRBV6-1, the J gene TRBJ1-5; 8 positions match TRBD1. This CDR3 is 17 amino acids long. V was pared by 2 bases and J by 8 bases, with 14 bases of the junction left unmatched. Germline V gene data show CDR1 as MNHNS and CDR2 as SASEGT.

This clone occurred once. V usage is TRBV11-2 and J usage is TRBJ1-2; D remains ambiguous. V gave up 5 bases and J gave up 4 bases, with 14 bases separating them. Germline CDR1 and CDR2: SGHAT and FQNNGV. The CDR3 length is 14 residues. This chain's CDR3 is CASSADFGRYGYTF. CDR3 bases: TGTGCCAGCAGCGCGGACTTCGGGCGCTATGGCTACACCTTC.

V gene TRBV14 combines with J gene TRBJ2-7; no clear D. CDR3 length: 13 residues. Trimming left V 0 bases short and J 6 bases short, with 9 bases between. The V gene's germline CDR1 is SGHDN and CDR2 FVKESK. The CDR3 protein is CASSQDPRSEQYF. In DNA form, the CDR3 reads TGTGCCAGCAGCCAAGATCCCAGATCCGAGCAGTACTTC. Full variable domain (rest looked up from reference TRBV14 and TRBJ2-7): EAGVTQFPSHSVIEKGQTVTLRCDPISGHDNLYWYRRVMGKEIKFLLHFVKESKQDESGMPNNRFLAERTGGTYSTLKVQPAELEDSGVYFCASSQDPRSEQYFGPGTRLTVT.

The chain uses TRBV7-8 and TRBJ2-2; TRBD2 agrees at 15 bases. The germline V gene has CDR1 SGHVS and CDR2 FQNEAQ. Germline trimming cut 7 bases from V and 7 bases from J; bases unmatched to any gene: 4. This CDR3 comprises 15 residues. The DNA for the CDR3 is TGTGCCAGCAAGGGACTAGCGGGAGGCGACGGGGAGCTGTTTTTT. Its translation: CASKGLAGGDGELFF.

This clone was seen once. This chain joins TRBV2 and TRBJ1-1, with unresolved D. Germline assignment: CDR1 SNHLY and CDR2 FYNNEI. The CDR3 has 12 residues. V lost 6 bases to trimming and J lost 1 base, with 6 bases between them. CDR3: CASSPGNTEAFF. For the CDR3, the DNA is TGTGCCAGCAGCCCAGGGAACACTGAAGCTTTCTTT.

DNA of the CDR3: TGTGCCAGCAGCCGAATTGACAGGGCGGGCGCAGATACGCAGTATTTT. Translating gives CASSRIDRAGADTQYF. V gene TRBV5-6 combines with J gene TRBJ2-3, with 7 bases identical to TRBD1. CDR1 SGHDT and CDR2 YYEEEE come from the germline V gene. There are 16 residues in the CDR3. V lost 4 bases, J lost 4 bases, and 12 bases stayed unmatched.

The chain carries TRBV3-1 (or the pseudogene TRBV3-2) and TRBJ1-2, with TRBD1 identical over 11 bases. V was clipped by 6 bases and J by 2 bases; unmatched bases: 11. This CDR3 has 17 residues. In germline, CDR1 is LGHDT, CDR2 YNNKEL (reference sequence). The CDR3 DNA sequence: TGTGCCAGCAGACGAGAGGACAGGGGGCATGGAAACTATGGCTACACCTTC. Translation gives CASRREDRGHGNYGYTF.

V is TRBV28 and J is TRBJ2-3, with D possibly being TRBD2 (6 bases). Germline V gene data show CDR1 as MDHEN and CDR2 as SYDVKM. This CDR3 contains 15 residues. With 5 bases removed from V and 5 bases from J, the gap between germline ends came to 17 bases. The CDR3 sequence is CASSPFVDGGDTQYF. CDR3 nucleotide sequence: TGTGCCAGCAGTCCCTTTGTGGACGGGGGAGATACGCAGTATTTT. The whole variable domain, remainder taken from reference TRBV28 and TRBJ2-3, is DVKVTQSSRYLVKRTGEKVFLECVQDMDHENMFWYRQDPGLGLRLIYFSYDVKMKEKGDIPEGYSVSREKKERFSLILESASTNQTSMYLCASSPFVDGGDTQYFGPGTRLTVL.

The V gene is TRBV4-1, the J gene TRBJ1-1; weak D call: TRBD1 (6 bases). The CDR3 extends over 15 amino acids. Germline CDR1 MGHRA, CDR2 YSYEKL. V gave up 0 bases and J gave up 11 bases, with 19 bases separating them. The CDR3 loop is CASSQEWDTPSRAFF. The DNA for the CDR3 is TGCGCCAGCAGCCAAGAATGGGACACCCCCAGCAGGGCTTTCTTT.

This chain links TRBV7-8 with TRBJ2-3, with 9 positions matching TRBD2. The CDR3 is 19 amino acids. J lost 7 bases, V lost 1 base, and 18 bases had no gene match. Germline CDR1 SGHVS, CDR2 FQNEAQ. CDR3: CASSLEGLGSGGSVHTQYF. CDR3 nucleotide sequence: TGTGCCAGCAGCTTAGAAGGGCTTGGTAGCGGGGGTTCGGTACATACGCAGTATTTT.

CDR3 amino acids: CASSLDPQNTEAFF. CDR3 bases: TGTGCCAGCAGCCTAGATCCCCAGAACACTGAAGCTTTCTTT. The chain is built from TRBV5-6 and TRBJ1-1; D is unresolved. V dropped 4 bases and J dropped 1 base, with 11 bases sitting between them. CDR1 is SGHDT and CDR2 is YYEEEE in the germline V gene. CDR3 length: 14 residues.

This clone occurred once. Other DNA sequences in the sample encode the same CDR3. V usage is TRBV12-3 or TRBV12-4 and J usage is TRBJ2-7; D call uncertain. This CDR3 spans 11 amino acids. V was clipped by 6 bases and J by 7 bases, with 10 bases between them. The CDR3 here is CASSLNREQYF. CDR3 DNA sequence: TGTGCCAGCAGCCTCAATCGGGAGCAGTACTTC.

The chain is built from TRBV28 and TRBJ1-4; D ambiguous. Trimming removed 4 bases at V and 6 bases at J, with 6 bases between. Germline loops: CDR1 MDHEN, CDR2 SYDVKM. This CDR3 has 12 amino acids. CDR3 nucleotide sequence: TGTGCCAGCAGTTCGGTAGATGAAAAACTGTTTTTT. Its protein product is CASSSVDEKLFF.

This chain connects TRBV7-8 to TRBJ2-1; 9 bases match TRBD2. The V gene's germline CDR1 is SGHVS and CDR2 FQNEAQ. V shed 2 bases, J shed 5 bases, and the junction held 10 bases outside the gene matches. The CDR3 consists of 17 residues. The CDR3 reads CASSLRAGLAGNNEQFF. The DNA of the CDR3 is TGTGCCAGCAGCTTAAGAGCCGGGCTAGCGGGAAACAATGAGCAGTTCTTC.

The chain links TRBV9 to TRBJ1-3, with D perhaps TRBD1 (5 bases). V was trimmed by 4 bases and J by 0 bases, leaving 14 bases between them. This CDR3 has 16 residues. Germline CDR1 SGDLS, CDR2 YYNGEE. The CDR3 DNA reads TGTGCCAGCAGCCTGGACAACCGTCACTCTGGAAACACCATATATTTT. Its protein product is CASSLDNRHSGNTIYF. Using reference TRBV9 and TRBJ1-3 for the parts outside the CDR3, the full variable domain is DSGVTQTPKHLITATGQRVTLRCSPRSGDLSVYWYQQSLDQGLQFLIQYYNGEERAKGNILERFSAQQFPDLHSELNLSSLELGDSALYFCASSLDNRHSGNTIYFGEGSWLTVV.

The chain employs TRBV19 and TRBJ2-7; perhaps TRBD2 as D (6 bases). The V end was cut by 3 bases, the J end by 6 bases, with 9 bases between. The CDR3 length is 12 residues. Germline CDR1 LNHDA, CDR2 SQIVND (reference sequence). As DNA, the CDR3 is TGTGCCAGTAGTATTTCCGGGGGCGAGCAGTACTTC. This gives the protein CASSISGGEQYF.